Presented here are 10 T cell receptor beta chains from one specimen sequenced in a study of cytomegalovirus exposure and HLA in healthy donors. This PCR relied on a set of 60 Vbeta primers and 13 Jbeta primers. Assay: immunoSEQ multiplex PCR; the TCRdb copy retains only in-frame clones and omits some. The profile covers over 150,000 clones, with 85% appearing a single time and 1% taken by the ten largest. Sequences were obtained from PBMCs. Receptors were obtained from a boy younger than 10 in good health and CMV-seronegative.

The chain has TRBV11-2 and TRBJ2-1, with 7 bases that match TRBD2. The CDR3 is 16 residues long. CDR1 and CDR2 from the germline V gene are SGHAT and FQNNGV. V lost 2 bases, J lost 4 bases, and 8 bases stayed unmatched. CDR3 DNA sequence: TGTGCCAGCAGCTTATTGCGGGGGTTACTTTACAATGAGCAGTTCTTC. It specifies CASSLLRGLLYNEQFF.

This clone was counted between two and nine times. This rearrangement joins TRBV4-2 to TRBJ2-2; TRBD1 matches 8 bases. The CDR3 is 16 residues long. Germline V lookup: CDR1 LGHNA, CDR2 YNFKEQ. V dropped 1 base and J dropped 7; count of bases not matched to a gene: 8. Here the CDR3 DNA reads TGTGCCAGCAGCCAAGTTGGGCAGGGGGCGGGCGGGGAGCTGTTTTTT. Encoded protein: CASSQVGQGAGGELFF.

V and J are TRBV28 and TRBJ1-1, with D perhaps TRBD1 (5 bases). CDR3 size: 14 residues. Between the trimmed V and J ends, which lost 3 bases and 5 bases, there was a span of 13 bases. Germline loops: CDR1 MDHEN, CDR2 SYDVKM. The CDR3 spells CASSLAPRGTEAFF. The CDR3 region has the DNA TGTGCCAGCAGTTTGGCCCCCCGGGGGACTGAAGCTTTCTTT.

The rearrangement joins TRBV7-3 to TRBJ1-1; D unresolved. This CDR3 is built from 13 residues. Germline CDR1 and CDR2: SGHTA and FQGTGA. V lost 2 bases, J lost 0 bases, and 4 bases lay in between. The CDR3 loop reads CASSLVVNTEAFF. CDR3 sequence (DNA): TGTGCCAGCAGCTTAGTAGTGAACACTGAAGCTTTCTTT.

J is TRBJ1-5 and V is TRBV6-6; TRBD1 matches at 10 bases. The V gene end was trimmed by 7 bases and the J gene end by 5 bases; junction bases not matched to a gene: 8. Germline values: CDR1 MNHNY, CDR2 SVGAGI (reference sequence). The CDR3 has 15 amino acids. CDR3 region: CASTSGQGGYQPQHF. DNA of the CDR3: TGTGCCAGCACATCCGGACAGGGGGGATATCAGCCCCAGCATTTT.

The CDR3 loop reads CASSPSQEATDTQYF. The CDR3 region has the DNA TGTGCCAGCAGCCCTAGTCAGGAGGCGACAGATACGCAGTATTTT. The rearrangement uses TRBV7-9 and TRBJ2-3; maybe TRBD2 (5 bases). This CDR3 is 15 amino acids long. Germline CDR1 is SEHNR and CDR2 is FQNEAQ (reference sequence). Trimming cost V 5 bases and J 3 bases, with 15 bases left between them.

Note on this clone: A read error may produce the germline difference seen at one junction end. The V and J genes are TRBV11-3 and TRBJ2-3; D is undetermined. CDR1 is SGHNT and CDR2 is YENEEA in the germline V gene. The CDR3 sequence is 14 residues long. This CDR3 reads CASSLDRVSDPQYF. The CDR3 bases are TGTGCCAGCAGCTTAGATCGGGTTTCAGATCCGCAGTATTTT. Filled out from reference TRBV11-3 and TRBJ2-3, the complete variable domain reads EAGVVQSPRYKIIEKKQPVAFWCNPISGHNTLYWYLQNLGQGPELLIRYENEEAVDDSQLPKDRFSAERLKGVDSTLKIQPAELGDSAVYLCASSLDRVSDPQYFGPGTRLTVL.

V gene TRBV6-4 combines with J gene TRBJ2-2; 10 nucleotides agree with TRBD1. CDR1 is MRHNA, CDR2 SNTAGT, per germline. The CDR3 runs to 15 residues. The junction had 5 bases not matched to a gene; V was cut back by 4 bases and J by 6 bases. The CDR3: CASSAAGQGSGELFF. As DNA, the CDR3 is TGTGCCAGCAGTGCCGCGGGACAGGGGTCCGGGGAGCTGTTTTTT.

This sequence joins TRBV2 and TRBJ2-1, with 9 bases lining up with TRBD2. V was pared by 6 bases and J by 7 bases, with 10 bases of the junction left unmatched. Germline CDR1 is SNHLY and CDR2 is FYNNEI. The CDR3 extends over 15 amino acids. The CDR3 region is CASRGGRANGNEQFF. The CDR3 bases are TGTGCCAGCAGGGGCGGGAGGGCCAATGGGAATGAGCAGTTCTTC.

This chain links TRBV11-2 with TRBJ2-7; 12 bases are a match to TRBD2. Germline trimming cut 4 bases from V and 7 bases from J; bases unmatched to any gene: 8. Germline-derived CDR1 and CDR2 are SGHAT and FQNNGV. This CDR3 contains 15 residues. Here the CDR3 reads CASSWLTSGRSEQYF. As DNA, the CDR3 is TGTGCCAGCAGCTGGTTGACTAGCGGGAGAAGTGAGCAGTACTTC.